This T cell receptor beta chain was identified in a study of post-analysis software for immune sequencing data (dated by TCRdb to the mid-2010s). For the study in its entirety: Disease courses on record covered relapsing-remitting, secondary progressive and progressive-relapsing multiple sclerosis, though some patients had no subtype annotation. A subset of samples was prepared in parallel using single-end sample barcoding, then pooled and co-amplified after Illumina adapter ligation. The multiple sclerosis patient repertoires were compared with ten to eleven previously published healthy control repertoires from donors aged roughly 6 to 25 years. Here is what the overall study found, with its caveats: Four or five TRBV segments, including TRBV5-6, TRBV5-1 and TRBV20-1, were significantly more frequent in patients than controls. Normalized Chao1 diversity was significantly lower in multiple sclerosis patients than controls, suggesting substantial peripheral T-cell clonal expansion. The multiple sclerosis patient group was slightly younger than the control group. When samples were clustered directly using the F measure, samples prepared in the same batch co-clustered strongly, which prompted a batch-effect correction.

The method was PCR. TCRdb shows the sequencer as Illumina HiSeq 2500. Unique molecular identifiers were incorporated into TCR beta cDNA libraries to reduce PCR and sequencing biases. Some 500,000 cDNA molecules were obtained for every 1 to 10 million input T cells, so each molecule roughly corresponded to one T cell. The patient libraries were prepared and sequenced using the same protocol as the earlier healthy control dataset. Samples belonging to the same batch were prepared together, multiplexed and sequenced on a shared HiSeq lane. The published analysis was carried out like this. MIGEC was used to process the raw barcoded reads, and molecular identifier groups with only a single read were discarded before consensus assembly and CDR3 extraction. Clonotype tables were post-analysed with VDJtools, and diversity was normalized by down-sampling all datasets to the smallest sample size. In repertoire overlap clustering, CDR3 amino acid sequences, but not nucleotide sequences, were matched to correct batch-related cross-sample contamination. TCRdb ran its own pipeline on the public reads, namely fastp trimming at Q25 and MiXCR clone calling, and kept in-frame beta chains. One record per CDR3 amino acid sequence lists the most common genes and DNA. V and J calls and clone size were set by TCRdb, not the authors. For this sample there are about 460,000 distinct CDR3 sequences; roughly 46% appear just once. The biggest ten clones account for roughly 12% of the sample.

This clonotype was observed many times. It lacks a known antigen. No base qualities exist here, and no much larger clone lies one base off it. CDR1 and CDR2, looked up from the germline V gene, are SGHVS and FNYEAQ. Including cysteine and phenylalanine, the CDR3 has 13 amino acids. Only the CDR3 DNA stays, 39 bases, in frame from base 1. Relative to germline, V is 5 bases shorter and J is 13 bases shorter, with 18 bases between their ends. To demonstrate the VDJtools post-analysis software, TCR beta repertoires were profiled from the peripheral blood of about 14 young patients with multiple sclerosis. The multiple sclerosis patients were children and adolescents ranging in age from about 6 to 16 years.

Recombination linked TRBV7-6 to TRBJ2-4; the D gene lacks a confident call. This TCR was recovered from a girl aged 10-17 years with multiple sclerosis. Source material: blood. The nucleotide sequence reads as follows: TGTGCCAGCAGCGTCGGTTCAGGTTATGTGCAGTACTTC. The encoded protein is CASSVGSGYVQYF.